The sequence of this T cell receptor beta chain was determined in a study of shared clonotypes between healthy human individuals (dated by TCRdb to the early 2020s). About the investigation overall: Three men and two women, aged 18 to 49 years, made up the cohort. Per donor, three plates each were used for CD4 naive and CD4 memory, two for CD8 naive, and one for CD8 memory. Blood TCR repertoires of five healthy adults were deeply sequenced to estimate repertoire size and the extent of clonotype sharing between individuals. Each donor's leukapheresis produced roughly between roughly 0.85 and 9.5 billion PBMCs. Libraries were prepared and TCR repertoires were sequenced by different laboratories using diverse techniques, in order to increase sequencing depth and limit assay-specific biases. Broader findings and caveats from the paper: Higher generation probabilities were observed for clonotypes shared by all four sorted-subset donors than for non-shared clonotypes. The genetic and exposure-history diversity represented was limited by the small number of donors. Only blood was sampled, and tissue TCR repertoires likely differ from those in blood. Naive subsets generally had larger estimated clonotype richness than memory subsets did. Sharing across a few donors was observed for about 5% of naive CD4, under 4% of naive CD8, roughly 2.3% of memory CD4, and 0.4% of memory CD8 clonotypes. Pairwise subsampling indicated that sequencing depth was expected to affect the degree of clonotype sharing among donors. Rarefaction of sorted-subset datasets indicated incomplete sequencing despite the large sequencing depth.

This clone is medium-sized (0.01 to 0.1%). This receptor's antigen is unknown. There are no base qualities to consult, and no much larger clone falls within one base. Reading from cysteine to phenylalanine, the CDR3 counts 12 amino acids. Of all the DNA, just the CDR3 is kept, 36 bases in frame from base 1. CDR1 and CDR2, looked up from the germline V gene (reference sequence), are SEHNR and FQNEAQ. V is clipped by 1 base and J by 10 bases, and the sequence between their germline boundaries is 8 bases long. Using the deep immunoSEQ assay, multiplex PCR amplified TCR CDR3 regions from genomic DNA. Genomic DNA extracted from each cell subset was distributed evenly over all wells of several immunoSEQ 96-well plates, and each plate served as one replicate. For sorted subsets, about 200 ng genomic DNA, equal to 30,000 or so T cell genomes, was loaded into each replicate PCR. Purified libraries were measured with a Qubit 3.0 fluorometer, size-checked on a Bioanalyzer 2100, and measured again with the KAPA Library Quantification kit. Every immunoSEQ 96-well plate was sequenced on a separate single-read 150-cycle Illumina NextSeq 550 flow cell. The study's own analysis went as follows. The immunoSEQ output contained only junctional sequences without quality scores, so filtering could not match that applied to full-length reads. Sequences were annotated with PyIR, a Python wrapper for IgBLAST v1.9, using IMGT germline references to assign V/J genes and CDR3. Reads were removed for weak V/J assignments (E-value above 1e-6), missing CDR3, stop codons, out-of-frame junctions, or ambiguous translated residues. V3J clonotypes were defined by identical inferred V gene, J gene, and CDR3 amino acid sequence. Percentage overlap between repertoires was calculated by dividing the number of shared unique clonotypes by the size of the smaller repertoire. Repertoire richness was assessed with RTK rarefaction, the Chao1 estimator, and Recon v2.1 estimates of unobserved clonotypes. For all TCRbeta clonotypes obtained by the gDNA method from a handful of donors, generation probabilities were computed with OLGA. TCRdb stores this immuneACCESS table with in-frame sequences only. Part of the clones is absent; in the studies checked, under half of the shortfall reflects unresolved V genes, and no reason is known for the rest. D and trimming come from the DNA, and the V and J calls and clone size come from that table. In all, the sample holds a few hundred thousand clones, and around 87% of those were seen once. The ten top clones hold around 15% of the sample.

The donors were healthy, HIV-negative adults who had no recently reported acute infections or vaccinations. Every donor was a Caucasian adult living in Nashville, Tennessee, USA. The CD8 memory samples were a combination of magnetically selected CD45RO+ cells and CCR7-negative CD45RA+ effector memory (TemRA) cells. Blood was obtained by leukapheresis, after which PBMCs were separated by Ficoll-Histopaque density gradient centrifugation and cryopreserved in liquid nitrogen vapor phase. Analytical flow cytometry was used to check the purity and quantity of every magnetically sorted T cell population. Genomic DNA was isolated from each sorted fraction and quantified by UV absorbance on a Nanodrop 2000c.

This receptor was obtained from a man younger than 35 in good health. Recombination connected TRBV7-9 to TRBJ2-4, with TRBD2 tentatively as D gene (5 bases match). The sample consisted of memory CD8+ T cells sorted from blood. The cell subset or site label, as the study defines it: CD45RO+ cells pooled with CCR7-negative TemRA cells. The CDR3 protein is CASSLDPGIQYF. The bases are TGTGCCAGCAGCTTAGATCCGGGAATTCAGTACTTC.